A selection of T cell receptor beta chains follows, all from one sample in a study of cytomegalovirus exposure and HLA in healthy donors. Only in-frame clones appear in the TCRdb table, and some are missing; sequencing was by immunoSEQ multiplex PCR. The sample totals approximately 20,000 clones; its top ten clones hold 22%. The sample taken for sequencing was PBMCs. Receptors were obtained from a man in his sixties in good health and CMV-seropositive. Both conserved end residues are part of each CDR3. A D gene is named only where the DNA matches it firmly. Clone size, where shown, is once, few, many, or a class for clones that have expanded.

>TRBJ2-7|TRBV10-2|.|.
CASSTGAYEQYF
TGCGCCAGCAGTACAGGCGCCTACGAGCAGTACTTC
>TRBJ2-7|TRBV5-1|TRBD2|.
CASSAGGTASSYEQYF
TGCGCCAGCAGCGCGGGGGGGACGGCGAGCTCCTACGAGCAGTACTTC
>TRBJ2-1|TRBV7-9|TRBD2|.
CASSPPGGRPHNEQFF
TGTGCCAGCAGCCCACCGGGAGGCAGGCCCCACAATGAGCAGTTCTTC
>TRBJ1-5|TRBV4-1|.|.
CASSQVMSGNQPQHF
TGCGCCAGCAGCCAAGTGATGTCAGGGAATCAGCCCCAGCATTTT
>TRBJ2-7|TRBV29-1|TRBD1|.
CSVEMSGGREQYF
TGCAGCGTTGAAATGTCAGGGGGCCGCGAGCAGTACTTC
>TRBJ1-4|TRBV5-1|TRBD1|.
CASSPGTGGAGGEKLFF
TGCGCCAGCAGCCCCGGGACAGGGGGCGCGGGGGGAGAAAAACTGTTTTTT
>TRBJ2-1|TRBV5-1|.|.
CASNPDGNSYNEQFF
TGCGCCAGCAACCCTGACGGGAACTCCTACAATGAGCAGTTCTTC
>TRBJ2-7|TRBV29-1|.|.
CSAGIISGEQYF
TGCAGCGCCGGGATTATCTCTGGCGAGCAGTACTTC
>TRBJ1-2|TRBV30|.|.
CAWSLGSGYTF
TGTGCCTGGAGCTTAGGGAGCGGCTACACCTTC
>TRBJ2-5|TRBV5-1|TRBD1|.
CASSLEGQGLETQYF
TGCGCCAGCAGCTTGGAGGGACAGGGTTTAGAGACCCAGTACTTC
>TRBJ2-7|TRBV25-1|TRBD1|.
CASSANSGTGDFEQYF
TGTGCCAGCAGTGCGAATTCCGGGACAGGGGACTTCGAGCAGTACTTC
>TRBJ1-1|TRBV5-1|.|.
CASSLAEQGLNTEAFF
TGCGCCAGCAGCTTGGCCGAGCAGGGGTTGAACACTGAAGCTTTCTTT
>TRBJ2-7|TRBV29-1|TRBD1|.
CSVIQGTPYEQYF
TGCAGCGTCATACAGGGGACGCCCTACGAGCAGTACTTC
>TRBJ2-7|TRBV10-2|TRBD2|.
CASSPSGGSSYEQYF
TGCGCCAGCAGCCCATCGGGGGGGAGTTCCTACGAGCAGTACTTC
>TRBJ2-1|TRBV10-1|.|.
CASSERFEGSEQFF
TGCGCCAGCAGTGAGAGGTTCGAAGGGAGTGAGCAGTTCTTC
>TRBJ2-7|TRBV6-5|.|.
CASSYRQFPSGYEQYF
TGTGCCAGCAGTTACAGACAGTTCCCCTCGGGCTACGAGCAGTACTTC
>TRBJ2-3|TRBV14|.|.
CASSQAGNRLRAQYF
TGTGCCAGCAGCCAAGCAGGGAACAGGCTCAGGGCGCAGTATTTT
>TRBJ2-1|TRBV2|TRBD2|.
CASSEIGGGLAVHLGNEQFF
TGTGCCAGCAGTGAAATCGGCGGGGGACTAGCGGTCCACCTCGGGAATGAGCAGTTCTTC
>TRBJ1-1|TRBV6-5|.|.
CASSLYGNTEAFF
TGTGCCAGCAGCCTATACGGGAACACTGAAGCTTTCTTT
>TRBJ2-7|TRBV13|TRBD2|hyperexpanded
CASSSGTSAYEQYF
TGTGCCAGCAGCTCAGGGACTAGCGCCTACGAGCAGTACTTC
>TRBJ1-2|TRBV9|.|.
CASSVGGYGYTF
TGTGCCAGCAGCGTCGGGGGATATGGCTACACCTTC
>TRBJ2-1|TRBV9|TRBD1|.
CASSVAGQGNNEQFF
TGTGCCAGCAGCGTTGCGGGACAGGGAAATAATGAGCAGTTCTTC
>TRBJ1-2|TRBV6-1|.|.
CASNRGPYTF
TGTGCCAGCAATAGGGGTCCCTACACCTTC
>TRBJ2-7|TRBV11-2|TRBD1|.
CASSLGTARFEQYF
TGTGCCAGCAGCTTGGGGACAGCCCGGTTCGAGCAGTACTTC
>TRBJ1-2|TRBV9|.|.
CASSIEVKGDYGYTF
TGTGCCAGCAGCATTGAGGTTAAAGGGGACTATGGCTACACCTTC
>TRBJ2-5|TRBV5-1|.|.
CASSLLGTPQETQYF
TGCGCCAGCAGCCTACTCGGGACTCCACAAGAGACCCAGTACTTC
>TRBJ2-6|TRBV4-1|TRBD1|.
CASSPSGTGAGANVLTF
TGCGCCAGCAGCCCCTCCGGGACAGGGGCTGGGGCCAACGTCCTGACTTTC
>TRBJ2-6|TRBV5-1|.|.
CASRDTSGANVLTF
TGCGCCAGCCGGGATACGTCTGGGGCCAACGTCCTGACTTTC
>TRBJ2-2|TRBV6-6|.|.
CASSYPIDRTGELFF
TGTGCCAGCAGTTACCCGATAGATCGGACCGGGGAGCTGTTTTTT
>TRBJ2-5|TRBV19|TRBD2|.
CASSIVGGEETQYF
TGTGCCAGTAGTATAGTGGGAGGGGAAGAGACCCAGTACTTC
>TRBJ1-2|TRBV6-1|TRBD1|.
CASSEVTGGHYGYTF
TGTGCCAGCAGTGAAGTAACAGGGGGTCACTATGGCTACACCTTC
>TRBJ2-7|TRBV7-6|.|.
CASNLPGNEQYF
TGTGCCAGCAACCTGCCGGGGAACGAGCAGTACTTC
>TRBJ1-1|TRBV9|.|.
CASSARTVRNTEAFF
TGTGCCAGCAGCGCAAGGACAGTCAGGAACACTGAAGCTTTCTTT
>TRBJ1-1|TRBV6-1|TRBD1|.
CASSGYRQGNTEAFF
TGTGCCAGCAGTGGCTACCGACAGGGGAACACTGAAGCTTTCTTT
>TRBJ2-3|TRBV7-9|.|.
CASSLVVDTQYF
TGTGCCAGCAGCCTAGTAGTAGATACGCAGTATTTT
>TRBJ2-3|TRBV7-9|TRBD1|.
CASSITGTGTDTQYF
TGTGCCAGCAGCATAACCGGGACAGGGACAGATACGCAGTATTTT
>TRBJ1-4|TRBV5-1|TRBD1|.
CASSGQGAANEKLFF
TGCGCCAGCAGCGGGCAGGGGGCAGCTAATGAAAAACTGTTTTTT
>TRBJ1-1|TRBV30|.|.
CAWSALSGTEAFF
TGTGCCTGGAGTGCCCTTTCGGGCACTGAAGCTTTCTTT
>TRBJ2-5|TRBV6-5|TRBD2|.
CATKLAGGRETQYF
TGTGCCACCAAACTAGCGGGAGGGCGGGAGACCCAGTACTTC
>TRBJ1-1|TRBV29-1|.|.
CSVGNDGSEAFF
TGCAGCGTTGGAAATGACGGGAGTGAAGCTTTCTTT